The 4 T cell receptor beta chains reported below all come from one sample, sequenced in a study of vaccination and CD4 T cells after COVID-19. Antigens of these TCRs are unknown. Oncomine TCR Beta short-read sequencing was applied to DNA from cultured CD4+ T cells. TCRdb used MiXCR to reprocess the PCR reads, holding one entry per CDR3 protein. The sample carries roughly 20,000 distinct CDR3 sequences, around 50% recorded once. Treatment: roughly 11-day PBMC culture with coronavirus spike peptide pools or control peptides (ViraFEST assay). Specimen: CD4+ T cells from blood, cultured in vitro. These receptors all stem from a human donor who had recovered from COVID-19.

This clonotype was detected a few times. The V gene is TRBV7-2, the J gene TRBJ2-7; either TRBD1 or TRBD2 may fit D (6 bases each). CDR3 length equals 14 residues. The V gene lost 5 bases and the J gene lost 2 bases, with 13 bases spanning the gap. CDR1 is SGHTA, CDR2 FQGNSA, per germline. For the CDR3, the DNA is TGTGCCAGCAGCGTTGGAGGGGGTGCCTACGAGCAGTACTTC. As protein: CASSVGGGAYEQYF.

The chain has TRBV6-1 and TRBJ1-1; no reliable D call. This CDR3 has 13 amino acids. V lost 7 bases and J 4 bases, leaving 13 bases between the germline ends. Germline V gene sequence: CDR1 MNHNS, CDR2 SASEGT. The CDR3 is CASTMGKSTEAFF. The CDR3 nucleotides are TGTGCCAGCACCATGGGGAAGAGCACTGAAGCTTTCTTT.

This clonotype was observed a few times. The chain combines TRBV27 with TRBJ2-3; TRBD1 might be the D (5 bases). Trimming took off 5 bases at V and 10 bases at J, with 22 bases between the two ends. CDR1 MNHEY and CDR2 SMNVEV come from the germline V gene (reference sequence). The CDR3 is made up of 15 amino acids. CDR3 sequence reads: CASSPRLDISTAQYF. CDR3 nucleotides: TGTGCCAGCAGTCCACGGTTGGACATCTCCACTGCGCAGTATTTT.

The chain carries TRBV6-1 and TRBJ2-7; TRBD1 matches at 7 bases. Germline-derived CDR1 and CDR2 are MNHNS and SASEGT. J lost 0 bases, V lost 10 bases, and 9 bases had no gene match. CDR3 length equals 14 residues. CDR3 bases: TGTGCCACCCGACAGGGAATCAACTCCTACGAGCAGTACTTC. As protein: CATRQGINSYEQYF.